A single sample gave rise to the 23 T cell receptor beta chains below, sequenced in a study of tissue T cells after allogeneic stem cell transplantation. Clones were sequenced by immunoSEQ multiplex PCR, and TCRdb holds only the in-frame ones, with some missing. The data show some 9,000 clones, approximately 53% seen once. The input for sequencing was tissue from the jejunum, taken at autopsy. The origin of the receptors is an older female donor with lung cancer.

In its sample, this clone is medium-sized. The chain combines TRBV29-1 with TRBJ1-5; perhaps TRBD1 as D (5 bases). From germline, CDR1 is SQVTM and CDR2 ANQGSEA. V lost 4 bases and J 2 bases, leaving 6 bases between the germline ends. The CDR3 extends over 12 amino acids. Written as DNA, the CDR3 is TGCAGCGTTGGGGGGGGCAATCAGCCCCAGCATTTT. Protein sequence: CSVGGGNQPQHF.

The genes are TRBV7-3 and TRBJ2-1; D may be TRBD2 (5 bases). CDR3 length: 13 residues. Germline CDR1 SGHTA, CDR2 FQGTGA. Trimming cost V 4 bases and J 8 bases, with 12 bases left between them. The CDR3 nucleotides are TGTGCCAGCAGCTACGGACTTGGGGATGAGCAGTTCTTC. The encoded protein is CASSYGLGDEQFF.

This clone ranks as medium-sized (0.01 to 0.1%). The chain uses TRBV7-8 and TRBJ2-5; D may be TRBD2 (5 bases). V dropped 5 bases and J dropped 3 bases, with 13 bases sitting between them. This CDR3 contains 14 residues. Germline loops: CDR1 SGHVS, CDR2 FQNEAQ. DNA for the CDR3: TGTGCCAGCAGCCCGGGGTGGGCTGAAGAGACCCAGTACTTC. Protein product: CASSPGWAEETQYF.

J is TRBJ2-7 and V is TRBV27; D is unclear. The CDR3 is 15 residues long. Germline V gene lookup returns CDR1 MNHEY and CDR2 SMNVEV (reference sequence). Trimming left V 1 base short and J 2 bases short, with 12 bases between. In nucleotides, the CDR3 is TGTGCCAGCAGTTTATTAGTGGCAGCACCCTACGAGCAGTACTTC. The encoded protein is CASSLLVAAPYEQYF.

This chain connects TRBV7-3 to TRBJ2-3; 7 bases match TRBD1. Germline CDR1 and CDR2: SGHTA and FQGTGA. The ends lost 5 bases at V and 4 bases at J; junction bases unmatched: 6. This CDR3 contains 14 residues. CDR3 sequence (DNA): TGTGCCAGCAGCCCCCAGACAGGGTCAGATACGCAGTATTTT. It is translated as CASSPQTGSDTQYF.

The genes are TRBV6-5 and TRBJ1-2, with D possibly matching TRBD1 (6 bases). Deletions cut 6 bases from V and 8 bases from J, with 13 bases between. The length of the CDR3 is 12 residues. Per the germline V gene, CDR1 is MNHEY and CDR2 is SVGAGI. The CDR3 spells CASRTGIDGYTF. CDR3 nucleotides: TGTGCCAGCAGAACAGGGATAGACGGCTACACCTTC.

A single count supports this clone. V gene TRBV7-6 combines with J gene TRBJ1-5; 8 nucleotides agree with TRBD1. The CDR3 spans 18 residues. V shed 4 bases, J shed 4 bases, and the junction held 15 bases outside the gene matches. The germline gives CDR1 SGHVS, CDR2 FNYEAQ. CDR3: CASSSGRTGQNLNQPQHF. The CDR3 DNA reads as TGTGCCAGCAGCTCCGGCCGGACAGGGCAAAACTTAAATCAGCCCCAGCATTTT.

This clone was seen only a few times. The chain carries TRBV7-9 and TRBJ2-7, with D perhaps TRBD1 (6 bases). CDR3 length equals 14 residues. Deletions cut 3 bases from V and 0 bases from J, with 9 bases between. Germline lookup yields CDR1 SEHNR and CDR2 FQNEAQ (reference sequence). In nucleotides, the CDR3 is TGTGCCAGCAGCTTCGGACAGCCCTCCTACGAGCAGTACTTC. This translates into CASSFGQPSYEQYF.

This clone was observed a few times. V and J are TRBV18 and TRBJ2-7, with 8 bases that match TRBD1. V trimming: 6 bases; J trimming: 2 bases; junction bases outside the gene matches: 15. Germline values: CDR1 KGHSH, CDR2 LQKENI. The CDR3 consists of 17 residues. The DNA of the CDR3 is TGTGCCAGCTCGCCTAGACAGGGGACTCGAGCGACCTACGAGCAGTACTTC. Its translation is CASSPRQGTRATYEQYF.

The chain links TRBV5-1 to TRBJ2-5; 8 bases map to TRBD1. The CDR3 covers 14 residues. V lost 3 bases, J lost 5 bases, and 6 bases stayed unmatched. CDR1 and CDR2 from the germline V gene are SGHRS and YFSETQ. The CDR3 coding sequence is TGCGCCAGCAGCTACACAGGGGGGCGGGAGACCCAGTACTTC. It yields the protein CASSYTGGRETQYF.

This clone was counted a single time. The V and J genes are TRBV6-6 and TRBJ2-5; 9 bases match TRBD2. From germline, CDR1 is MNHNY and CDR2 SVGAGI (reference sequence). J gave up 9 bases and V 3 bases, and 14 bases lay outside the gene matches. The CDR3 consists of 16 residues. The CDR3, as DNA: TGTGCCAGCAGTTATGCACCTCGCGGGGGGGGCGGGGCCCAGTACTTC. It yields the protein CASSYAPRGGGGAQYF.

On this clone itself: Germline and junction disagree at one end, which may indicate a read error. The rearrangement uses TRBV6-6 and TRBJ2-7; D is unclear. Germline CDR1 is MNHNY and CDR2 is SVGAGI (reference sequence). This CDR3 comprises 11 residues. This chain's CDR3 is CANSFVDEQYF. The CDR3 nucleotides read TGTGCCAACAGTTTCGTCGACGAGCAGTACTTC.

This clone was observed a handful of times. The chain carries TRBV7-2 and TRBJ2-7, with D perhaps TRBD2 (6 bases). The germline CDR1 and CDR2 sequences are SGHTA and FQGNSA. V lost 5 bases, J lost 3 bases, and 17 bases lay in between. The CDR3 totals 15 residues. The CDR3: CASSRGTLGLYEQYF. The CDR3 bases are TGTGCCAGCAGCCGGGGGACTCTTGGCCTCTACGAGCAGTACTTC.

The V call is TRBV5-1, the J call TRBJ2-2; D might be TRBD1 (6 bases). The CDR3 loop spans 15 amino acids. With 1 base removed from V and 2 bases from J, the gap between germline ends came to 9 bases. Looked up from germline, CDR1 is SGHRS and CDR2 is YFSETQ. CDR3 sequence reads: CASSLPTGNTGELFF. The CDR3 DNA is TGCGCCAGCAGCTTGCCGACAGGCAACACCGGGGAGCTGTTTTTT.

This clone was seen a few times. The DNA of the CDR3 is TGTGCCAGCAGCCAAGATCACCAGGGCACAGATACGCAGTATTTT. Protein sequence: CASSQDHQGTDTQYF. The genes are TRBV4-2 and TRBJ2-3; D ambiguous. This CDR3 region has 15 residues. V lost 0 bases, J lost 1 base, and 8 bases lay in between. Germline V gene sequence: CDR1 LGHNA, CDR2 YNFKEQ.

This clone rates as medium-sized. The J gene is TRBJ2-1, the V gene TRBV29-1; D is ambiguous. Looked up from germline, CDR1 is SQVTM and CDR2 is ANQGSEA. The CDR3 totals 15 residues. Trimming removed 1 base from V and 7 bases from J, with 17 bases in between. The CDR3 reads CSVEGLEISPNEQFF. The CDR3 DNA follows: TGCAGCGTTGAAGGATTGGAAATTAGTCCGAATGAGCAGTTCTTC.

The chain links TRBV5-6 to TRBJ1-1; 7 nucleotides align to TRBD1. The length of the CDR3 is 16 residues. J was trimmed by 1 base and V by 7 bases; bases with no gene match: 13. CDR1 and CDR2 (germline): SGHDT, YYEEEE. CDR3: CASEPGQLFSNTEAFF. CDR3 bases: TGTGCCAGCGAACCGGGACAGCTATTCTCGAACACTGAAGCTTTCTTT.

This chain joins TRBV24-1 and TRBJ2-1, with D perhaps TRBD2 (5 bases). Germline V gene lookup returns CDR1 KGHDR and CDR2 SFDVKD. This CDR3 spans 17 amino acids. The V end lost 7 bases, the J end lost 5 bases, and 23 bases lay between the germline ends. The CDR3 coding sequence is TGTGCCACCAGCGCGGGCCCCAGAAGTGGGGATAACAATGAGCAGTTCTTC. Translated: CATSAGPRSGDNNEQFF.

Details on this clone: A much larger clone differs by one base, so this may be a read error. The J gene is TRBJ1-1, the V gene TRBV27, with D perhaps matching TRBD1 (5 bases). Deletions cut 5 bases from V and 0 bases from J, with 13 bases between. CDR3 size: 15 residues. Germline values: CDR1 MNHEY, CDR2 SMNVEV (reference sequence). This chain's CDR3 is CASSLSRVMNTEAFF. The CDR3 DNA reads TGTGCCAGCAGTCTCAGCAGGGTCATGAACACTGAAGCTTTCTTT.

The V call is TRBV18, the J call TRBJ1-1; TRBD1 aligns across 8 bases. Germline lookup yields CDR1 KGHSH and CDR2 LQKENI. The V and J ends lost 2 bases and 0 bases, in that order; junction bases with no gene match: 5. This CDR3 region has 16 residues. The CDR3 loop is CASSPRTGIMNTEAFF. The CDR3 DNA reads TGTGCCAGCTCACCAAGGACAGGGATCATGAACACTGAAGCTTTCTTT.

This clone was counted only a few times. This chain connects TRBV15 to TRBJ1-1; 8 bases map to TRBD1. The V gene end was trimmed by 8 bases and the J gene end by 5 bases; junction bases not matched to a gene: 7. CDR3 length: 13 amino acids. Germline CDR1 LNHNV, CDR2 YYDKDF (reference sequence). CDR3 DNA: TGTGCCACCCAAACAGGGGGAGGGACTGAAGCTTTCTTT. This sequence encodes CATQTGGGTEAFF. Supplemented by reference TRBV15 and TRBJ1-1, the full variable domain reads DAMVIQNPRYQVTQFGKPVTLSCSQTLNHNVMYWYQQKSSQAPKLLFHYYDKDFNNEADTPDNFQSRRPNTSFCFLDIRSPGLGDTAMYLCATQTGGGTEAFFGQGTRLTVV.

The V and J genes are TRBV5-1 and TRBJ2-3, with 9 bases lining up with TRBD1. J lost 4 bases, V lost 4 bases, and 4 bases had no gene match. From germline, CDR1 is SGHRS and CDR2 YFSETQ. The CDR3 totals 14 residues. The CDR3 DNA reads TGCGCCAGCAGCGCGTACAGGGGGCCAGATACGCAGTATTTT. Protein: CASSAYRGPDTQYF.

The rearrangement links TRBV28 to TRBJ2-7, with 11 bases matching TRBD1. Trimming at V came to 6 bases and at J to 5 bases, leaving 12 bases not matched to a gene. Germline V lookup: CDR1 MDHEN, CDR2 SYDVKM. The CDR3 covers 16 residues. CDR3 protein: CASRDRPGQGGHEQYF. DNA of the CDR3: TGTGCCAGCAGGGATAGGCCGGGACAGGGGGGTCACGAGCAGTACTTC.